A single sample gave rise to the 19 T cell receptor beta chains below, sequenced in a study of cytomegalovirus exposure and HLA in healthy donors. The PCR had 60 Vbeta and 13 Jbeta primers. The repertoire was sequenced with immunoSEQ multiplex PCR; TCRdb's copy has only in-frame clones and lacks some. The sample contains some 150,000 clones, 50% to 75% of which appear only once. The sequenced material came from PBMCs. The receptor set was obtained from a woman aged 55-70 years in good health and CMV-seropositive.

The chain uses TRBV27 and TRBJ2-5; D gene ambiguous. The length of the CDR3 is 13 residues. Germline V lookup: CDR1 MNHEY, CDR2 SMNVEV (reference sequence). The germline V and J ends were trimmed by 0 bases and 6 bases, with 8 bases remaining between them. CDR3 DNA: TGTGCCAGCAGTTTATCATCCTTTCAGACCCAGTACTTC. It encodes CASSLSSFQTQYF.

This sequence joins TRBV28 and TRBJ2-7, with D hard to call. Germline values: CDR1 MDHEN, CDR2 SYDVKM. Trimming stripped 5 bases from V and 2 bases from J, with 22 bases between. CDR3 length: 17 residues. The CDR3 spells CASSPPSGNIIPYEQYF. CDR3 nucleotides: TGTGCCAGCAGTCCCCCGAGTGGTAATATTATCCCCTACGAGCAGTACTTC.

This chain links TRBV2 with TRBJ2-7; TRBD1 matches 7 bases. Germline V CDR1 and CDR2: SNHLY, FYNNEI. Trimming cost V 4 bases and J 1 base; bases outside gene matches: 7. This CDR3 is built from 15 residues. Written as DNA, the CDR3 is TGTGCCAGCAGTGCGTCACAGGGGCGATCCTACGAGCAGTACTTC. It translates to CASSASQGRSYEQYF.

CDR3 residues: CASSLKMETQYF. DNA of the CDR3: TGTGCCAGCTCACTAAAAATGGAGACCCAGTACTTC. This chain joins TRBV18 and TRBJ2-5; D gene uncertain. The germline gives CDR1 KGHSH, CDR2 LQKENI. The CDR3 loop spans 12 amino acids. The germline V and J ends were trimmed by 4 bases and 5 bases, with 8 bases remaining between them.

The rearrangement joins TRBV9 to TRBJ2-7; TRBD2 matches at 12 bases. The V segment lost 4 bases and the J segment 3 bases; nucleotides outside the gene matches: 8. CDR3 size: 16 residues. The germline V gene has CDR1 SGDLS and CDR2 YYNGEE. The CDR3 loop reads CASSPDTSGRIYEQYF. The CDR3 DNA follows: TGTGCCAGCAGCCCCGATACTAGCGGGAGGATCTACGAGCAGTACTTC.

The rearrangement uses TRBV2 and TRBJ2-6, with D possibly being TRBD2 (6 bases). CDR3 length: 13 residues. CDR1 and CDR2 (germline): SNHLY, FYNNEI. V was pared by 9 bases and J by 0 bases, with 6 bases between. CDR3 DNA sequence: TGTGCCAGGGGGGGCTCTGGGGCCAACGTCCTGACTTTC. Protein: CARGGSGANVLTF.

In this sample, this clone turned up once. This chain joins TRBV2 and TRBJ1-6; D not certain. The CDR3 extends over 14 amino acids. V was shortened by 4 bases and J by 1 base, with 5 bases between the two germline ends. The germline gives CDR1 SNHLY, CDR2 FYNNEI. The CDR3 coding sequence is TGTGCCAGCAGTGCAGATTCCTATAATTCACCCCTCCACTTT. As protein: CASSADSYNSPLHF.

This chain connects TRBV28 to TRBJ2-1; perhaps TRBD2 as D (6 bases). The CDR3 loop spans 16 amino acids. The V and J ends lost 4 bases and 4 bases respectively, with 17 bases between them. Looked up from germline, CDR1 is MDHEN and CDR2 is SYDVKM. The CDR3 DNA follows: TGTGCCAGCAGTTCCTTACGGGGGAGCCCTTACAATGAGCAGTTCTTC. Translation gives CASSSLRGSPYNEQFF.

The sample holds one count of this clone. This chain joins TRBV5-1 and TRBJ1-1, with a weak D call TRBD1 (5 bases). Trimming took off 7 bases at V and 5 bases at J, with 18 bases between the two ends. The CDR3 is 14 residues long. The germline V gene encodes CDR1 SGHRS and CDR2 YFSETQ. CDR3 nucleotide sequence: TGCGCCAGCGGAATCCCGGGGGGGGATACTGAAGCTTTCTTT. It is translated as CASGIPGGDTEAFF.

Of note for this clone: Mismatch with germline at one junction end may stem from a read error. The CDR3, as DNA: TGCAGTGCTAGAGTCGGGCTAGCGGACAAATTC. Residues: CSARVGLADKF. The chain recombines TRBV20-1 with TRBJ2-7, with 7 nucleotides matching TRBD2. Per the germline V gene, CDR1 is DFQATT and CDR2 is SNEGSKA (reference sequence). The CDR3 is made up of 11 amino acids.

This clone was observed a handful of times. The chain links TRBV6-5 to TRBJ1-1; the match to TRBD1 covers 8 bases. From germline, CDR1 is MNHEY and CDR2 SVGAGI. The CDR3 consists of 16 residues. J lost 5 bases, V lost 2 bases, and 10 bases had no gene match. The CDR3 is CASSYRRTGFVTEAFF. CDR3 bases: TGTGCCAGCAGTTACCGACGGACAGGGTTTGTTACTGAAGCTTTCTTT.

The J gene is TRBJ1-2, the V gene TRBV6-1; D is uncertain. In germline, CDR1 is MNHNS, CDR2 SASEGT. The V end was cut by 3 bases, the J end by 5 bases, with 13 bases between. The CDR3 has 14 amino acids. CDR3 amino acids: CASSDLDRTYGYTF. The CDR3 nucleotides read TGTGCCAGCAGTGACTTAGACCGGACTTATGGCTACACCTTC.

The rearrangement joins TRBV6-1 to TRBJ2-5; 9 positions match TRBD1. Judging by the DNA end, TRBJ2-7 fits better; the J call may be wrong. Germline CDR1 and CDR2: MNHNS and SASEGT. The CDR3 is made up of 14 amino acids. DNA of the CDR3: TGTGCCAGTGATCCGCCGGGACAGGGATACGAGCAGTACTTC. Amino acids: CASDPPGQGYEQYF.

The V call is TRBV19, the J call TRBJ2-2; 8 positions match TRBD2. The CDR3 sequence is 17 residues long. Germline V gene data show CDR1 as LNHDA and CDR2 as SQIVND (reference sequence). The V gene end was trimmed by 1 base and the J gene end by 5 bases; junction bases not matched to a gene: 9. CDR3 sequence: CASSIGGSGRMTGELFF. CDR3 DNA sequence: TGTGCCAGTAGTATAGGTGGCAGCGGGAGAATGACCGGGGAGCTGTTTTTT.

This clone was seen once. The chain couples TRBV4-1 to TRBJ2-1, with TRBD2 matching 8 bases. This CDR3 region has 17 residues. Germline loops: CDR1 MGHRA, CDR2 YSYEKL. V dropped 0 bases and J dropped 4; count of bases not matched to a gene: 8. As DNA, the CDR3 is TGCGCCAGCAGCCAAGAGTGGATTAGCGGGGCTTACAATGAGCAGTTCTTC. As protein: CASSQEWISGAYNEQFF.

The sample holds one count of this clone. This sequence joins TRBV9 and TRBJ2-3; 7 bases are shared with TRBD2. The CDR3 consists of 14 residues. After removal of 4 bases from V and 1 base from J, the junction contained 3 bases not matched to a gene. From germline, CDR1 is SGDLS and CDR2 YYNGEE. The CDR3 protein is CASSPTSGTDTQYF. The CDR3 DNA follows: TGTGCCAGCAGCCCCACTAGCGGCACAGATACGCAGTATTTT.

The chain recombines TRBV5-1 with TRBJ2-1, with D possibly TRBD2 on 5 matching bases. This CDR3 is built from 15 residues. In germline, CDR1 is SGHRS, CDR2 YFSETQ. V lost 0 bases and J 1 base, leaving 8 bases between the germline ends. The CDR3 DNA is TGCGCCAGCAGCTTGGCTGAGCGGTCCTACAATGAGCAGTTCTTC. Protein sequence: CASSLAERSYNEQFF.

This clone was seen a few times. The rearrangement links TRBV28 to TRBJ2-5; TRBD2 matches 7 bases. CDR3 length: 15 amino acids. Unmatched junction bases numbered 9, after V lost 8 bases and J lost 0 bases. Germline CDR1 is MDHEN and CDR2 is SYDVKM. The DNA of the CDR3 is TGTGCCAGCGCCCATAGCGGGCGCGACCAAGAGACCCAGTACTTC. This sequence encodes CASAHSGRDQETQYF.

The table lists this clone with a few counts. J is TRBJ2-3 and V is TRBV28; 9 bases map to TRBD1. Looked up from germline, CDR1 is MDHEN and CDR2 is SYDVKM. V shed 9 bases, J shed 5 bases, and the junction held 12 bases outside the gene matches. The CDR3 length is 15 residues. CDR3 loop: CASLKGTGWVDTQYF. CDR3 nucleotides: TGTGCCAGTTTAAAGGGGACAGGGTGGGTAGATACGCAGTATTTT.